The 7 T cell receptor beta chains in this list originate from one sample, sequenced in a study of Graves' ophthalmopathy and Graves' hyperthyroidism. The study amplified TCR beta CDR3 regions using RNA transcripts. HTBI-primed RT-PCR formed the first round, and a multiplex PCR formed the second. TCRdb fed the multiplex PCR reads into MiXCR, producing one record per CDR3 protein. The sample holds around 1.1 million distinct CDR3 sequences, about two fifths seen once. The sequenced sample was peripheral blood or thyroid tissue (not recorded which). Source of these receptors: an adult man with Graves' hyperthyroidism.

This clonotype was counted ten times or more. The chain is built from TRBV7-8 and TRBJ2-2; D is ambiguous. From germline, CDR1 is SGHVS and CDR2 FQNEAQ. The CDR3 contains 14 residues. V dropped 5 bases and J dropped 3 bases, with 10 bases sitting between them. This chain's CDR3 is CASSTGTDTGELFF. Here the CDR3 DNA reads TGTGCCAGCAGCACCGGAACCGACACCGGGGAGCTGTTTTTT.

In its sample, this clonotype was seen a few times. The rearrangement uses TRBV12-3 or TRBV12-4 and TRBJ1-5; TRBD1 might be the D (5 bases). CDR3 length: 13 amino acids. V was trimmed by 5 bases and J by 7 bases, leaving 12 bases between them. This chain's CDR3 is CASSPRVEQPQHF. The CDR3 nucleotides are TGTGCCAGCAGTCCCAGGGTGGAACAGCCCCAGCATTTT.

CDR3 sequence: CASSYGTGRYNSPLHF. CDR3 in DNA: TGTGCCAGCAGCTATGGGACAGGCAGATATAATTCACCCCTCCACTTT. The chain uses TRBV6-5 and TRBJ1-6; 8 bases fit TRBD1. After removal of 6 bases from V and 4 bases from J, the junction contained 8 bases not matched to a gene. The germline CDR1 and CDR2 sequences are MNHEY and SVGAGI. This CDR3 contains 16 residues.

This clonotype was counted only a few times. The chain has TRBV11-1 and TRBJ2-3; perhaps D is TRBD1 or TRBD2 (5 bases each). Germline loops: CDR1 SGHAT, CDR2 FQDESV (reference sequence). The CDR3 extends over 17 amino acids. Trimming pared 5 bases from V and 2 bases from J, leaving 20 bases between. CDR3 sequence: CASSPYRGGDYTDTQYF. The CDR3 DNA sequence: TGTGCCAGCAGCCCCTACCGGGGCGGAGATTACACAGATACGCAGTATTTT.

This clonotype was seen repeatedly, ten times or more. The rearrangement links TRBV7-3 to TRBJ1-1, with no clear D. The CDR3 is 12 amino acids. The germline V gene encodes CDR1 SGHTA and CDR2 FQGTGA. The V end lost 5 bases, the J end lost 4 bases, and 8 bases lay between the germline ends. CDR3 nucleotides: TGTGCCAGCAGCCACCCGGGCACTGAAGCTTTCTTT. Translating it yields CASSHPGTEAFF.

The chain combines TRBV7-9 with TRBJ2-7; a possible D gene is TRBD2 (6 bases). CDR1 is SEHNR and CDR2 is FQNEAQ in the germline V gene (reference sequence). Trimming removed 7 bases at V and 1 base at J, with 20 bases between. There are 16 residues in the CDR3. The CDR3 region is CASNSGDGLPSYEQYF. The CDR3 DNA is TGTGCCAGCAACTCCGGGGACGGACTACCATCCTACGAGCAGTACTTC.

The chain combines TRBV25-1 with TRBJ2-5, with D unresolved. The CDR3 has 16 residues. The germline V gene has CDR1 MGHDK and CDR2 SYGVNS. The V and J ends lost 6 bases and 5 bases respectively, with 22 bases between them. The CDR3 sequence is CASSLDLGGNQETQYF. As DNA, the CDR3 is TGTGCCAGCAGCTTGGATCTCGGCGGCAATCAGGAGACCCAGTACTTC.